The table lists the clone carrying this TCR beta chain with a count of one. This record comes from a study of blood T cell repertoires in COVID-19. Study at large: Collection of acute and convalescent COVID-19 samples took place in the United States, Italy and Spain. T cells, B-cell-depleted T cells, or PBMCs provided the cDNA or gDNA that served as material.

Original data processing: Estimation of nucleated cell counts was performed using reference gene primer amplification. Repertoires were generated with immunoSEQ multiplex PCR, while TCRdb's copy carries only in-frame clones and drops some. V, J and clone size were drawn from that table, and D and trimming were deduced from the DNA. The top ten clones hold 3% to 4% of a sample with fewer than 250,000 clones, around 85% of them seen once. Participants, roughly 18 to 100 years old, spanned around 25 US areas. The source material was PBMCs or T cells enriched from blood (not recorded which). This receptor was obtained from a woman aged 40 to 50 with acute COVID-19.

CDR3 sequence (DNA): TGTGCCAGCTCACCATCCGATCAGCCCCAGCATTTT. Amino acid sequence: CASSPSDQPQHF. The rearrangement links TRBV18 to TRBJ1-5; no clear D gene. The CDR3 extends over 12 amino acids. V lost 2 bases and J lost 5, with 4 bases in between. The germline CDR1 and CDR2 sequences are KGHSH and LQKENI.